This is a list of T cell receptor beta chains from one sample in a study of early T cells in non-severe SARS-CoV-2 infection. TCRdb itself ran the 5' RACE reads through MiXCR, one entry per CDR3 protein. The sample records tens of thousands of distinct CDR3 sequences, about 11% being singletons. Here the sequenced sample was whole blood, taken at baseline. The receptors come from an adult who was a healthcare worker with PCR-confirmed SARS-CoV-2 infection or an uninfected control (not recorded which). CDR3s include the opening cysteine and the closing phenylalanine or tryptophan. The order of the fields is V gene, J gene, D gene, clone size, CDR3 protein, CDR3 DNA. The D gene is left open where the match is weak. Expanded clones get a size class; other rows say once, few or many, or leave the size out.

TRBV25-1	TRBJ2-7	.	.	CASREEQVGSYEQYF	TGTGCCAGCAGAGAAGAGCAAGTGGGCTCCTACGAGCAGTACTTC
TRBV12-3/TRBV12-4	TRBJ1-2	TRBD1	many	CASSLGYRGSVGYTF	TGTGCCAGCAGTTTAGGATACAGGGGATCGGTTGGCTACACCTTC
TRBV12-3/TRBV12-4	TRBJ1-1	TRBD1	.	CASSPTGTGGAFF	TGTGCCAGCAGCCCCACCGGGACAGGGGGAGCTTTCTTT
TRBV4-3	TRBJ2-5	.	.	CASSQDLVGRTQYF	TGCGCCAGCAGCCAAGATTTGGTAGGGCGGACCCAGTACTTC
TRBV5-1	TRBJ1-2	.	few	CASSPDLGGYTF	TGCGCCAGCAGCCCCGACTTGGGTGGCTACACCTTC
TRBV29-1	TRBJ2-5	.	.	CSAVAIEETQYF	TGCAGCGCAGTAGCAATCGAAGAGACCCAGTACTTC
TRBV7-2	TRBJ2-3	TRBD2	.	CASSTRLAGDTQYF	TGTGCCAGCAGCACTAGACTAGCGGGAGATACGCAGTATTTT
TRBV11-2	TRBJ1-1	TRBD1	.	CASSGRGQGHSMNTEAFF	TGTGCCAGCAGCGGTAGGGGACAGGGGCACTCAATGAACACTGAAGCTTTCTTT
TRBV12-3/TRBV12-4	TRBJ2-3	.	.	CASSLNTQYF	TGTGCCAGCAGTTTGAATACGCAGTATTTT
TRBV4-1	TRBJ2-3	.	.	CASSQDKSIQTEDTQYF	TGCGCCAGCAGCCAAGATAAGAGTATACAAACAGAAGATACGCAGTATTTT
TRBV2	TRBJ2-7	.	.	CASSEGLLPYEQYF	TGTGCCAGCAGTGAAGGACTTCTCCCCTACGAGCAGTACTTC
TRBV7-9	TRBJ1-1	.	few	CASSYTGTEAFF	TGTGCCAGCAGTTATACAGGCACTGAAGCTTTCTTT
TRBV12-5	TRBJ2-2	.	many	CASGWEIGGDTGELFF	TGTGCTAGTGGTTGGGAAATTGGCGGGGACACCGGGGAGCTGTTTTTT
TRBV27	TRBJ1-1	TRBD1	few	CASRDRARTEAFF	TGTGCCAGCCGAGACAGGGCCCGCACTGAAGCTTTCTTT
TRBV20-1	TRBJ2-7	TRBD2	.	CSAPPSGGSSYEQYF	TGCAGTGCCCCTCCTAGCGGGGGCAGCTCCTACGAGCAGTACTTC
TRBV7-6	TRBJ2-3	.	.	CASSLKGPIGVWDTQYF	TGTGCCAGCAGCTTAAAAGGGCCTATCGGGGTGTGGGATACGCAGTATTTT
TRBV2	TRBJ2-1	.	.	CASNGRSTYNEQFF	TGTGCCAGCAACGGTAGGAGCACCTACAATGAGCAGTTCTTC
TRBV12-3/TRBV12-4	TRBJ2-1	TRBD2	.	CASSLTSGANEQFF	TGTGCCAGCAGTTTGACTAGCGGGGCCAATGAGCAGTTCTTC
TRBV7-6	TRBJ1-1	.	few	CASSLQIIGASLMNTEAFF	TGTGCCAGCAGCCTGCAGATAATAGGGGCTTCACTCATGAACACTGAAGCTTTCTTT
TRBV11-2	TRBJ2-3	.	many	CASSLGPSAGFTVRDTQYF	TGTGCCAGCAGCTTAGGACCTTCTGCCGGCTTTACCGTACGAGATACGCAGTATTTT
TRBV7-3	TRBJ2-2	TRBD2	.	CASSRGGRRNGELFF	TGTGCCAGCAGCCGCGGGGGGCGGCGAAACGGGGAGCTGTTTTTT
TRBV11-2	TRBJ2-5	.	.	CASSPGSETQYF	TGTGCCAGCAGCCCCGGATCAGAGACCCAGTACTTC
TRBV6-1	TRBJ2-7	.	.	CASNSYEQYF	TGTGCCAGCAATTCCTACGAGCAGTACTTC
TRBV7-2	TRBJ1-5	.	many	CASSLASIGRNQPQHF	TGTGCCAGCAGCTTAGCGTCAATAGGGAGGAATCAGCCCCAGCATTTT
TRBV10-3	TRBJ2-3	.	few	CAIKRDGSTDTQYF	TGTGCCATCAAAAGGGACGGGAGCACAGATACGCAGTATTTT
TRBV5-6	TRBJ1-4	TRBD1	.	CASSVRDRGPEKLFF	TGTGCCAGCAGCGTCCGGGACAGGGGGCCTGAAAAACTGTTTTTT
TRBV30	TRBJ2-1	.	few	CAWNRVNEQFF	TGTGCCTGGAACAGGGTCAATGAGCAGTTCTTC
TRBV3-1	TRBJ1-3	.	few	CASSREGSSGNTIYF	TGTGCCAGCAGCCGGGAAGGATCCTCTGGAAACACCATATATTTT
TRBV5-1	TRBJ2-1	.	few	CASSLSTTNEQFF	TGCGCCAGCAGCTTGTCGACGACCAATGAGCAGTTCTTC